This T cell receptor beta chain originates from a study of identical twins. Overall study results and limits: Researchers reported excess low generation probability among twin-shared out-of-frame alpha sequences. Conclusions relied on cross-sectional statistical analysis, not following the same donors. Insertion counts were lower in abundant cord blood beta clonotypes, a trend that memory repertoires did not show.

Each CDR3 protein is one row after TCRdb ran MiXCR on the 5' RACE reads. The data contain fewer than 550,000 distinct CDR3 sequences, over 12% of them seen just once; the ten biggest clones take up 0.35% to 0.45%. The CDR3 runs to 13 residues. Trimming removed 4 bases from V and 6 bases from J, with 14 bases in between. The germline V gene has CDR1 DFQATT and CDR2 SNEGSKA (reference sequence). Each donor was a healthy Caucasian. This clonotype was observed a handful of times. What it binds is unknown. These data are also associated with another study on yellow fever vaccine responses in identical twins.

The sequencing input was CD4+ T cells sorted from blood. The V and J genes are TRBV20-1 and TRBJ2-3, with a tentative D call TRBD1 (6 bases). This sequence was found in a woman aged 18 to 35 in good health. In DNA form, the CDR3 reads TGCAGTGCTACACGGGACACGGGGGATACGCAGTATTTT. Amino acids: CSATRDTGDTQYF.